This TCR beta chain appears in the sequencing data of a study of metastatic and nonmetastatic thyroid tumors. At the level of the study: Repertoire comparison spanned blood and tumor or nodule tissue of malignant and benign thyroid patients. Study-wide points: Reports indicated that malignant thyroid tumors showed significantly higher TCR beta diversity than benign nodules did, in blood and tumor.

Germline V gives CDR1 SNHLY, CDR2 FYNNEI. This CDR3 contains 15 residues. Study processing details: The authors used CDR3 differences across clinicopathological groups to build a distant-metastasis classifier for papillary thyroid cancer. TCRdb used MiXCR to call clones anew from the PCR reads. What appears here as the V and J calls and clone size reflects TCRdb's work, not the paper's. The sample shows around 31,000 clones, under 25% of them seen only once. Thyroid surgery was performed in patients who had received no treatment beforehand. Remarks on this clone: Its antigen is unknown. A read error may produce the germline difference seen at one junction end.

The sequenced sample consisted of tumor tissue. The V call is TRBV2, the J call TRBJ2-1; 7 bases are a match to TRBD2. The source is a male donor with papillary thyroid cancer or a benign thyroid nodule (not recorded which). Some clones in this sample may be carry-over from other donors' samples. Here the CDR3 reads CVSSEIAGPYNEQFF. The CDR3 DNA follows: TGTGTCAGCAGTGAAATAGCGGGCCCCTACAATGAGCAGTTTTTC.